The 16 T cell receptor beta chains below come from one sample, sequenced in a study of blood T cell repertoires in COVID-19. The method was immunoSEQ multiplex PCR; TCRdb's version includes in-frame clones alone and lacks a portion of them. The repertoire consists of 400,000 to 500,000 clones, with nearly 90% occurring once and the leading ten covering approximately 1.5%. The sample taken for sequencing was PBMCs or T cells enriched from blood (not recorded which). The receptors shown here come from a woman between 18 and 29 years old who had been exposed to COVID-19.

This chain's CDR3 is CASESDRGTREQYF. In DNA, the CDR3 is TGTGCCAGCGAAAGTGACAGGGGTACGAGGGAGCAGTACTTC. This chain links TRBV28 with TRBJ2-7; 8 nucleotides align to TRBD1. The germline CDR1 and CDR2 sequences are MDHEN and SYDVKM. The CDR3 runs 14 residues. Germline trimming cut 8 bases from V and 7 bases from J; bases unmatched to any gene: 13.

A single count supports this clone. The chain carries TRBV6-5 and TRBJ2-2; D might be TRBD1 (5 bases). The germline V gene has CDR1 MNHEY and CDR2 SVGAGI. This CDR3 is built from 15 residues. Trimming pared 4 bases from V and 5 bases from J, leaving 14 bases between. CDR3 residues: CASSFLGAGTGELFF. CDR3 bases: TGTGCCAGCAGTTTCCTTGGGGCTGGGACCGGGGAGCTGTTTTTT.

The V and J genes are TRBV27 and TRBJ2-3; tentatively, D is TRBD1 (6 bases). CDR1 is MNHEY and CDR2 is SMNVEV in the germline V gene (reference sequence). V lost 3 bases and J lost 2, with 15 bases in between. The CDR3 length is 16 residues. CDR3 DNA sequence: TGTGCCAGCAGTTTTAGTCCAGGGGCGAACACAGATACGCAGTATTTT. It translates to CASSFSPGANTDTQYF.

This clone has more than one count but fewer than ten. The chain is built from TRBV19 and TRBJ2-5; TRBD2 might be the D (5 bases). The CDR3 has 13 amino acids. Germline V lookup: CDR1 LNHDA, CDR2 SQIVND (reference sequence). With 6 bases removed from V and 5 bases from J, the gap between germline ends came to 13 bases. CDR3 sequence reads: CASRSGNGETQYF. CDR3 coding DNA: TGTGCCAGTAGATCCGGGAACGGGGAGACCCAGTACTTC.

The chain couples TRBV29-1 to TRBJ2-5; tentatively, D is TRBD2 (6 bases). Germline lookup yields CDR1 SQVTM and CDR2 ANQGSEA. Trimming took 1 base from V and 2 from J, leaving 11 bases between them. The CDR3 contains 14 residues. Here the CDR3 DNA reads TGCAGCGTTGAAGTGGGACTCCCGCAAGAGACCCAGTACTTC. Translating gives CSVEVGLPQETQYF.

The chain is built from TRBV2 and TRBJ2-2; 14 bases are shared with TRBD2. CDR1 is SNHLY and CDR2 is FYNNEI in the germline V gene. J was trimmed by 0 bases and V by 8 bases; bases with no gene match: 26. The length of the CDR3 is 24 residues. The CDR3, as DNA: TGTGCCAGCTCGAATCCGGAAGGGGACTACTGGGGGACTAGCGGGAGCGCGAACACCGGGGAGCTGTTTTTT. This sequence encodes CASSNPEGDYWGTSGSANTGELFF.

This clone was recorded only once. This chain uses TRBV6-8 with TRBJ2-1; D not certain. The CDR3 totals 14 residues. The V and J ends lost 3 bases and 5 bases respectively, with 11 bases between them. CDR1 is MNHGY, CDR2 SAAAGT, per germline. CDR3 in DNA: TGTGCCAGCAGTTATGCTAGTGCCAACAATGAGCAGTTCTTC. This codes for CASSYASANNEQFF.

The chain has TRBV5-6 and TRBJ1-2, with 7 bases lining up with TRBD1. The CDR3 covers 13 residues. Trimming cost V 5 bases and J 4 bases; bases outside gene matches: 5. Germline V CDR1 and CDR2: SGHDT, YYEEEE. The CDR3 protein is CASSEGAGYGYTF. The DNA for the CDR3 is TGTGCCAGCAGTGAGGGGGCAGGCTATGGCTACACCTTC.

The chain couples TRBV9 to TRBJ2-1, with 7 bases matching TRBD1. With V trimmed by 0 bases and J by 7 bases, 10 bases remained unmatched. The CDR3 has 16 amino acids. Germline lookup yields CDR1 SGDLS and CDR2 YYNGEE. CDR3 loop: CASSVGGAPGGNEQFF. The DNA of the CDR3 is TGTGCCAGCAGCGTAGGAGGGGCGCCAGGGGGTAATGAGCAGTTCTTC. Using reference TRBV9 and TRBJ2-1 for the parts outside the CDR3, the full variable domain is DSGVTQTPKHLITATGQRVTLRCSPRSGDLSVYWYQQSLDQGLQFLIQYYNGEERAKGNILERFSAQQFPDLHSELNLSSLELGDSALYFCASSVGGAPGGNEQFFGPGTRLTVL.

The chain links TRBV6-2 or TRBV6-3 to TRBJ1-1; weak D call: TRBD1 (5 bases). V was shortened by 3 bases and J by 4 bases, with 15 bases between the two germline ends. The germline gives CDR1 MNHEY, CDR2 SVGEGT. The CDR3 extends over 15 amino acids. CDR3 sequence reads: CASSYSQGSFTEAFF. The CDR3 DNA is TGTGCCAGCAGTTATTCCCAGGGTTCGTTCACTGAAGCTTTCTTT.

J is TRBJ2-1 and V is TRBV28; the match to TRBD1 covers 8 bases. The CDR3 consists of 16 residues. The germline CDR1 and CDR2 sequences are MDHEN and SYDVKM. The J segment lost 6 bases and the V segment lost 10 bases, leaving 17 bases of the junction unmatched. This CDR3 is CATQPGVRTGINEQFF. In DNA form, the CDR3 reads TGTGCCACCCAGCCGGGTGTCAGGACAGGGATCAATGAGCAGTTCTTC.

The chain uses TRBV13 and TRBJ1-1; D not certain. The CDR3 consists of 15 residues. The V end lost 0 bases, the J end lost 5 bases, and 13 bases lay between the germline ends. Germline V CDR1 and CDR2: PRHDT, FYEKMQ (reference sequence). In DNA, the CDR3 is TGTGCCAGCAGCTTAGGCCTATTGGCGGGAACTGAAGCTTTCTTT. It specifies CASSLGLLAGTEAFF.

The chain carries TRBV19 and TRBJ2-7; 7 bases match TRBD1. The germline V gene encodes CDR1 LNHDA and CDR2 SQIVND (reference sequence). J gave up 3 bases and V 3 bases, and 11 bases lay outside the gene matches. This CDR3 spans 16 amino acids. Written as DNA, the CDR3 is TGTGCCAGTAGTATCCTGGGGAAGGGGGCGGTCTACGAGCAGTACTTC. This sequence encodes CASSILGKGAVYEQYF.

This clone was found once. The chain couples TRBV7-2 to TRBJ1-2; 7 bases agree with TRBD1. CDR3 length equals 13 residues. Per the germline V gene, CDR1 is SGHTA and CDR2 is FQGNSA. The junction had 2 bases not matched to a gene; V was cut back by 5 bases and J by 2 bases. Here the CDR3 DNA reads TGTGCCAGCAGCGAGACAGGGAACTATGGCTACACCTTC. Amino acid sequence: CASSETGNYGYTF. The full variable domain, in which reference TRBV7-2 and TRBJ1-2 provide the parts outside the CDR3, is GAGVSQSPSNKVTEKGKDVELRCDPISGHTALYWYRQSLGQGLEFLIYFQGNSAPDKSGLPSDRFSAERTGGSVSTLTIQRTQQEDSAVYLCASSETGNYGYTFGSGTRLTVV.

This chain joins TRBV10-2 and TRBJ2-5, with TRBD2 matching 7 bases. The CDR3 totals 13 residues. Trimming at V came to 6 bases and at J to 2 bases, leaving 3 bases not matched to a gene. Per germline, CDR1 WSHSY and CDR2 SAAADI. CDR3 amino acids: CASRGLGQETQYF. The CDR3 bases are TGCGCCAGCAGAGGACTAGGGCAAGAGACCCAGTACTTC.

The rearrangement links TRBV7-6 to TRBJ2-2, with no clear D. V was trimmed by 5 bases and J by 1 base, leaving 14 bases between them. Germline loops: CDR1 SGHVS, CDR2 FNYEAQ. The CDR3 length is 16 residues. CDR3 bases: TGTGCCAGCAGCCGTGGGCAGGATTGGAACACCGGGGAGCTGTTTTTT. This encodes CASSRGQDWNTGELFF.